The 3 T cell receptor beta chains in this list originate from one sample, sequenced in a study of OX40 agonist ivuxolimab in advanced cancers. Some clones are missing from TCRdb's copy, which holds only in-frame ones; the method was immunoSEQ multiplex PCR. This sample has over 20,000 clones, with about three quarters found just once. The material was CD4+ or CD8+ T cells sorted from blood, obtained in a trial of the OX40 agonist ivuxolimab. These receptors were collected from an adult with an advanced solid tumor such as melanoma, head and neck, liver or kidney cancer.

The chain is built from TRBV11-2 and TRBJ2-1; tentative D call: TRBD2 (5 bases). The germline V and J ends were trimmed by 0 bases and 3 bases, with 15 bases remaining between them. Germline loops: CDR1 SGHAT, CDR2 FQNNGV. This CDR3 region has 17 residues. DNA of the CDR3: TGTGCCAGCAGCTTAGATCGAGGACTTAGGGTCTACAATGAGCAGTTCTTC. The encoded protein is CASSLDRGLRVYNEQFF. Full variable domain (rest looked up from reference TRBV11-2 and TRBJ2-1): EAGVAQSPRYKIIEKRQSVAFWCNPISGHATLYWYQQILGQGPKLLIQFQNNGVVDDSQLPKDRFSAERLKGVDSTLKIQPAKLEDSAVYLCASSLDRGLRVYNEQFFGPGTRLTVL.

The chain carries TRBV7-9 and TRBJ1-1, with TRBD1 matching over 7 bases. V shed 5 bases and J 0 bases; nucleotides not matched to a gene: 9. The CDR3 has 16 residues. CDR1 and CDR2 (germline): SEHNR, FQNEAQ (reference sequence). The CDR3 protein is CASSPRTGMMNTEAFF. The CDR3 bases are TGTGCCAGCAGCCCGCGGACAGGAATGATGAACACTGAAGCTTTCTTT.

By sample fraction, this clone is large (0.1 to 1%). CDR3 nucleotides: TGTGCCAGTAGTCCCGGAGGGGATCATGACTACGAGCAGTACTTC. It is translated as CASSPGGDHDYEQYF. V is TRBV19 and J is TRBJ2-7; D perhaps matches TRBD2 (6 bases). From germline, CDR1 is LNHDA and CDR2 SQIVND (reference sequence). V shed 5 bases and J shed 3 bases, with 17 bases lying between them. The CDR3 consists of 15 residues. The full variable domain, in which reference TRBV19 and TRBJ2-7 provide the parts outside the CDR3, is DGGITQSPKYLFRKEGQNVTLSCEQNLNHDAMYWYRQDPGQGLRLIYYSQIVNDFQKGDIAEGYSVSREKKESFPLTVTSAQKNPTAFYLCASSPGGDHDYEQYFGPGTRLTVT.